These 16 T cell receptor beta chains were all obtained from the same sample, sequenced in a study of blood T cell repertoires in COVID-19. Measured with immunoSEQ multiplex PCR; TCRdb has only the in-frame clones, and not every one. The table records some 64,000 clones, about 88% of them present only once. The sequenced sample was peripheral blood. The receptors were sampled from a man in his 70s with acute or convalescent COVID-19.

This CDR3 is CAISIQGAGETQYF. The DNA for the CDR3 is TGTGCCATCAGTATACAGGGGGCAGGAGAGACCCAGTACTTC. This chain uses TRBV10-3 with TRBJ2-5; 9 nucleotides agree with TRBD1. Losses at the gene ends were 5 bases for V and 4 bases for J; bases not matched to a gene: 5. Looked up from germline, CDR1 is ENHRY and CDR2 is SYGVKD. The CDR3 is made up of 14 amino acids.

The chain recombines TRBV6-2 or TRBV6-3 with TRBJ1-3; TRBD1 matches 7 bases. The V gene end was trimmed by 2 bases and the J gene end by 0 bases; junction bases not matched to a gene: 7. The CDR3 has 17 amino acids. Germline V gene data show CDR1 as MNHEY and CDR2 as SVGEGT. This CDR3 reads CASSYTPGQNSGNTIYF. CDR3 sequence (DNA): TGTGCCAGCAGTTACACCCCGGGACAGAACTCTGGAAACACCATATATTTT.

V usage is TRBV7-8 and J usage is TRBJ1-2, with 9 bases lining up with TRBD1. Germline CDR1 and CDR2: SGHVS and FQNEAQ. The CDR3 is made up of 14 amino acids. Germline trimming cut 5 bases from V and 5 bases from J; bases unmatched to any gene: 6. The CDR3 coding sequence is TGTGCCAGCAGCCCGGGACAGGGAAAATATGGCTACACCTTC. Translation: CASSPGQGKYGYTF.

The V gene is TRBV7-2, the J gene TRBJ2-4; D is perhaps TRBD1 (5 bases). CDR1 and CDR2 (germline): SGHTA, FQGNSA. CDR3 length: 18 amino acids. V lost 1 base to trimming and J lost 0 bases, with 16 bases between them. The CDR3: CASSLGPTESLAKNIQYF. In DNA form, the CDR3 reads TGTGCCAGCAGCTTAGGGCCGACAGAAAGTTTAGCCAAAAACATTCAGTACTTC.

The V call is TRBV9, the J call TRBJ2-1, with D possibly being TRBD2 (6 bases). Germline assignment: CDR1 SGDLS and CDR2 YYNGEE. The CDR3 runs to 19 residues. V was pared by 0 bases and J by 10 bases, with 29 bases between. CDR3 in DNA: TGTGCCAGCAGCGTAGCCGGCCCGCCCACAGGTTCCACCCGGGGGGAGCAGTTCTTC. It yields the protein CASSVAGPPTGSTRGEQFF.

This clone occurred a few times. The V call is TRBV5-1, the J call TRBJ2-7; 8 bases fit TRBD1. Per the germline V gene, CDR1 is SGHRS and CDR2 is YFSETQ. There are 15 residues in the CDR3. J gave up 4 bases and V 0 bases, and 6 bases lay outside the gene matches. CDR3 bases: TGCGCCAGCAGCTTGGGCGGGACAGGACAGTACGAGCAGTACTTC. Protein sequence: CASSLGGTGQYEQYF.

This rearrangement joins TRBV4-2 to TRBJ2-3; 10 bases map to TRBD2. This CDR3 has 16 residues. Germline V lookup: CDR1 LGHNA, CDR2 YNFKEQ. The ends lost 1 base at V and 2 bases at J; junction bases unmatched: 3. DNA of the CDR3: TGTGCCAGCAGCCAAGGTACTAGCGGGGTCACAGATACGCAGTATTTT. This encodes CASSQGTSGVTDTQYF.

This sequence joins TRBV2 and TRBJ1-5; no clear D gene. The CDR3 is made up of 15 amino acids. Trimming removed 7 bases at V and 0 bases at J, with 13 bases between. From germline, CDR1 is SNHLY and CDR2 FYNNEI. For the CDR3, the DNA is TGTGCCAGCATCCTCTCGGGTCTTAGCAATCAGCCCCAGCATTTT. Its translation: CASILSGLSNQPQHF.

The V call is TRBV2, the J call TRBJ2-7; 8 bases fit TRBD2. The CDR3 has 15 amino acids. V dropped 6 bases and J dropped 1; count of bases not matched to a gene: 8. Germline values: CDR1 SNHLY, CDR2 FYNNEI. The CDR3 sequence is CASSPSSGDSYEQYF. CDR3 coding DNA: TGTGCCAGCAGCCCGAGTAGCGGGGATTCCTACGAGCAGTACTTC.

DNA of the CDR3: TGTGCCAGCTCACCACCGGGCAGCTGGGGCGAGGAAAAACTGTTTTTT. Translated, it gives CASSPPGSWGEEKLFF. The V and J genes are TRBV18 and TRBJ1-4; TRBD1 is a possible D gene (5 bases). The V end lost 0 bases, the J end lost 8 bases, and 16 bases lay between the germline ends. Germline V lookup: CDR1 KGHSH, CDR2 LQKENI. The CDR3 runs to 16 residues.

This clone was observed a single time. This chain links TRBV6-5 with TRBJ1-2, with TRBD1 matching over 8 bases. V shed 5 bases and J 7 bases; nucleotides not matched to a gene: 9. This CDR3 spans 14 amino acids. Germline V gene lookup returns CDR1 MNHEY and CDR2 SVGAGI. The CDR3: CASSLLGQGGGYTF. DNA of the CDR3: TGTGCCAGCAGTCTACTCGGACAGGGAGGTGGCTACACCTTC.

Only one count was recorded for this clone. The chain employs TRBV5-1 and TRBJ2-7; D is ambiguous. Germline CDR1 and CDR2: SGHRS and YFSETQ. V was clipped by 2 bases and J by 3 bases, with 15 bases between them. This CDR3 is built from 15 residues. The CDR3: CASSLGAGNNYEQYF. The CDR3 coding sequence is TGCGCCAGCAGCTTAGGTGCAGGAAACAACTACGAGCAGTACTTC.

This clone was counted once. This chain uses TRBV3-1 (or the pseudogene TRBV3-2) with TRBJ1-4, with 11 bases matching TRBD1. The J segment lost 2 bases and the V segment lost 4 bases, leaving 3 bases of the junction unmatched. CDR3 length: 16 amino acids. In germline, CDR1 is LGHDT, CDR2 YNNKEL (reference sequence). CDR3 DNA sequence: TGTGCCAGCAGCCCCCGGGACAGGGGGACTAATGAAAAACTGTTTTTT. This codes for CASSPRDRGTNEKLFF.

V is TRBV2 and J is TRBJ2-5; 9 bases map to TRBD2. This CDR3 has 12 amino acids. Germline-derived CDR1 and CDR2 are SNHLY and FYNNEI. With V trimmed by 7 bases and J by 9 bases, 6 bases remained unmatched. The CDR3 sequence is CASKGERGAQYF. Here the CDR3 DNA reads TGTGCCAGCAAGGGCGAGCGGGGGGCCCAGTACTTC.

This chain uses TRBV18 with TRBJ2-1; 8 bases map to TRBD2. Germline-derived CDR1 and CDR2 are KGHSH and LQKENI. The V and J ends lost 3 bases and 10 bases, in that order; junction bases with no gene match: 8. The CDR3 is made up of 14 amino acids. The CDR3 bases are TGTGCCAGCTCACCGCACTCCTTAGCGGGGGAGCAGTTCTTC. Its protein is CASSPHSLAGEQFF. Full variable domain (outside the CDR3, taken from reference TRBV18 and TRBJ2-1): NAGVMQNPRHLVRRRGQEARLRCSPMKGHSHVYWYRQLPEEGLKFMVYLQKENIIDESGMPKERFSAEFPKEGPSILRIQQVVRGDSAAYFCASSPHSLAGEQFFGPGTRLTVL.

The V call is TRBV6-2 or TRBV6-3, the J call TRBJ1-6; 8 bases map to TRBD1. The CDR3 extends over 17 amino acids. V trimming: 2 bases; J trimming: 10 bases; junction bases outside the gene matches: 13. Germline V CDR1 and CDR2: MNHEY, SVGEGT. The CDR3, as DNA: TGTGCCAGCAGTTACCACCCGACAGGGGCGCGCCTCTCACCCCTCCACTTT. It yields the protein CASSYHPTGARLSPLHF.